This TCR beta chain was documented in a study of cytomegalovirus exposure and HLA in healthy donors. Study results and caveats: Prediction of most subjects' HLA-A and HLA-B alleles by TCR beta sequences was reportedly accurate.

Points on this clone: Its antigen remains unidentified.

The study ran its PCR with 60 Vbeta and 13 Jbeta primers. Data came from immunoSEQ multiplex PCR; TCRdb stores just in-frame clones and leaves some out. Found here are roughly 130,000 clones, 80% to 85% of them singletons; the top ten hold under 1.2%. This CDR3 spans 14 amino acids. Germline loops: CDR1 MNHNY, CDR2 SVGAGI (reference sequence). The V and J ends lost 4 bases and 7 bases respectively, with 14 bases between them. V is TRBV6-6 and J is TRBJ1-5; possibly TRBD1 for D (5 bases). The source of this sequence is a human donor in good health. The sample taken for sequencing was PBMCs. DNA for the CDR3: TGTGCCAGCAGTTGGGGGGAATGGGGACAGCCCCAGCATTTT. Its protein product is CASSWGEWGQPQHF.